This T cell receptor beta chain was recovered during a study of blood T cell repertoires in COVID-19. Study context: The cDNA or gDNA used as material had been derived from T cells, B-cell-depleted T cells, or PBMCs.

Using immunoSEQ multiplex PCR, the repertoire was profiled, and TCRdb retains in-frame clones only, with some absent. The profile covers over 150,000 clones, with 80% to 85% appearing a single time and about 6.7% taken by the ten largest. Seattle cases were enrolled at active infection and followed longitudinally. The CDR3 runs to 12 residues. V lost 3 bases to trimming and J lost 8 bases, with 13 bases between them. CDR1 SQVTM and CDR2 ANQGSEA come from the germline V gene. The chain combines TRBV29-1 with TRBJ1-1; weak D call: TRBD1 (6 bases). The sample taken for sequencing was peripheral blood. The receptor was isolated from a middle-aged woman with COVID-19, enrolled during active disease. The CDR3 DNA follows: TGCAGCGTTGATACAGGGTCGGTAGAAGCTTTCTTT. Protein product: CSVDTGSVEAFF.